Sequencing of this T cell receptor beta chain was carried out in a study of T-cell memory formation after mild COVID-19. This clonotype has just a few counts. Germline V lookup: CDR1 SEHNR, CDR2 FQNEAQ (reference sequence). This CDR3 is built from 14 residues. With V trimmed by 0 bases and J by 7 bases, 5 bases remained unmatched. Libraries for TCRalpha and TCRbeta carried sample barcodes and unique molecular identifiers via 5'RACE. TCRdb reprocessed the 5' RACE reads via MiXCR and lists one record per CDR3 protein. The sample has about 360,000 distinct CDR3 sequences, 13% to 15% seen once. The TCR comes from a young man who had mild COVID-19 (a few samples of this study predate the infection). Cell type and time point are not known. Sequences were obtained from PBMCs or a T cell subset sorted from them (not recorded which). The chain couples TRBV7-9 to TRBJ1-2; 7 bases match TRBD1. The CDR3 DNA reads TGTGCCAGCAGCTTAGCGGGACAGTCGGGTGGCTACACCTTC. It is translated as CASSLAGQSGGYTF.